The 10 T cell receptor beta chains presented below share a single source sample, sequenced in a study of T cells in Graves' hyperthyroidism and ophthalmopathy. Amplification of TCR beta CDR3 regions was performed using RNA transcripts as template. Researchers ran a first-round RT-PCR on the TCR CDR3 using the HTBI primer set. Via MiXCR, TCRdb re-called the multiplex PCR reads, giving one row per CDR3 protein. Of about half a million distinct CDR3 sequences listed, 24% are singletons. Sequenced: blood. The receptors originated from a woman between 25 and 40 years old with Graves' ophthalmopathy.

V usage is TRBV20-1 and J usage is TRBJ2-7; D is uncertain. CDR3 length equals 10 residues. Per the germline V gene, CDR1 is DFQATT and CDR2 is SNEGSKA (reference sequence). The CDR3 bases are TGCAGGCCCGGGTCCTACGAGCAGTACTTC. This codes for CRPGSYEQYF.

Many counts were recorded for this clonotype. The chain employs TRBV2 and TRBJ2-1; 11 bases fit TRBD2. The V gene's germline CDR1 is SNHLY and CDR2 FYNNEI. CDR3 size: 15 residues. The V and J ends lost 8 bases and 5 bases, in that order; junction bases with no gene match: 8. DNA for the CDR3: TGTGCCAGCGCTAGCGGGGGGCCACCCAACAATGAGCAGTTCTTC. It translates to CASASGGPPNNEQFF.

This clonotype was observed a few times. The chain recombines TRBV29-1 with TRBJ1-2, with D maybe TRBD1 (6 bases). Germline CDR1 SQVTM, CDR2 ANQGSEA. The CDR3 consists of 18 residues. The germline V and J ends were trimmed by 2 bases and 6 bases, with 28 bases remaining between them. The CDR3 protein is CSVESLPFGGQKVDGYTF. The CDR3 nucleotides read TGCAGCGTTGAAAGCCTTCCCTTTGGGGGACAAAAAGTGGATGGCTACACCTTC.

The chain carries TRBV5-1 and TRBJ2-7; the match to TRBD2 covers 7 bases. V lost 1 base and J lost 5; bases outside the gene matches: 12. Germline CDR1 reads SGHRS; CDR2 reads YFSETQ. The CDR3 contains 16 residues. CDR3 sequence: CASSLQSAGGFDEQYF. DNA of the CDR3: TGCGCCAGCAGCTTGCAATCGGCCGGGGGGTTCGACGAGCAGTACTTC. The whole variable domain, remainder taken from reference TRBV5-1 and TRBJ2-7, is KAGVTQTPRYLIKTRGQQVTLSCSPISGHRSVSWYQQTPGQGLQFLFEYFSETQRNKGNFPGRFSGRQFSNSRSEMNVSTLELGDSALYLCASSLQSAGGFDEQYFGPGTRLTVT.

Only a few counts were recorded for this clonotype. V gene TRBV5-1 combines with J gene TRBJ2-7; 8 positions agree with TRBD1. Germline CDR1 is SGHRS and CDR2 is YFSETQ. The junction had 15 bases not matched to a gene; V was cut back by 4 bases and J by 6 bases. The CDR3 totals 16 residues. For the CDR3, the DNA is TGCGCCAGCAGCCAACAAAGGACAGGGTCGGGCTCCGAGCAGTACTTC. Amino acids: CASSQQRTGSGSEQYF.

The chain joins TRBV9 to TRBJ1-3; no clear D. Germline V CDR1 and CDR2: SGDLS, YYNGEE. The CDR3 consists of 15 residues. The germline V and J ends were trimmed by 0 bases and 2 bases, with 9 bases remaining between them. DNA for the CDR3: TGTGCCAGCAGCGTAGATGGAGCTACTGGAAACACCATATATTTT. As protein: CASSVDGATGNTIYF.

This clonotype was found many times. Here the CDR3 DNA reads TGTGCCAGCAGCTTAGACCTAGCGGGAAAGCAGTACTTC. Amino acid sequence: CASSLDLAGKQYF. This chain links TRBV7-9 with TRBJ2-7, with 9 bases matching TRBD2. CDR1 and CDR2 from the germline V gene are SEHNR and FQNEAQ (reference sequence). The CDR3 is 13 amino acids. The junction had 3 bases not matched to a gene; V was cut back by 1 base and J by 8 bases.

This clonotype was counted ten times or more. The chain links TRBV2 to TRBJ1-5; 7 nucleotides line up with TRBD1. Germline-derived CDR1 and CDR2 are SNHLY and FYNNEI. CDR3 length: 15 residues. V shed 6 bases and J 6 bases; nucleotides not matched to a gene: 11. CDR3 sequence (DNA): TGTGCCAGCAGCGGGGACAGCCCCCAGAGTCAGCCCCAGCATTTT. It yields the protein CASSGDSPQSQPQHF.

This clonotype has ten or more counts. The chain combines TRBV7-9 with TRBJ2-7, with D perhaps TRBD1 (6 bases). Deletions cut 1 base from V and 0 bases from J, with 13 bases between. Germline V gene sequence: CDR1 SEHNR, CDR2 FQNEAQ (reference sequence). The CDR3 extends over 16 amino acids. In DNA, the CDR3 is TGTGCCAGCAGCTTAGACCCGGGACAAGGCTCCTACGAGCAGTACTTC. Protein: CASSLDPGQGSYEQYF. Filled out from reference TRBV7-9 and TRBJ2-7, the complete variable domain reads DTGVSQNPRHKITKRGQNVTFRCDPISEHNRLYWYRQTLGQGPEFLTYFQNEAQLEKSRLLSDRFSAERPKGSFSTLEIQRTEQGDSAMYLCASSLDPGQGSYEQYFGPGTRLTVT.

The table lists this clonotype with many counts. V usage is TRBV6-5 and J usage is TRBJ1-3; D not certain. Germline V gene lookup returns CDR1 MNHEY and CDR2 SVGAGI. V lost 4 bases and J 6 bases, leaving 7 bases between the germline ends. The CDR3 length is 12 residues. The CDR3 DNA sequence: TGTGCCAGCAGTTCCCCGCAAAACACCATATATTTT. The encoded protein is CASSSPQNTIYF.